This T cell receptor (beta chain) came from a study of blood T cell repertoires in COVID-19. In the study overall: The United States, Italy and Spain supplied acute and convalescent COVID-19 samples. T cells, B-cell-depleted T cells, or PBMCs provided the cDNA or gDNA that served as material.

As handled by the study authors: Reference gene primer amplification gave estimated nucleated cell counts. Here immunoSEQ multiplex PCR was the method, and the copy in TCRdb shows in-frame clones only, minus some. From that table come the V and J calls and clone size; the DNA was used to work out D and trimming. Among under 250,000 clones listed, 80% to 85% were seen once. This CDR3 spans 15 amino acids. CDR1 is MNHEY, CDR2 SVGAGI, per germline. The ends lost 6 bases at V and 7 bases at J; junction bases unmatched: 8. Sequenced sample: peripheral blood. The clonotype was recovered from a woman aged 25-40 years who had recovered from COVID-19. The chain recombines TRBV6-5 with TRBJ1-6, with 8 bases that match TRBD1. CDR3 sequence (DNA): TGTGCCAGCAGCTCCAGACAGGGGAGGAATTCACCCCTCCACTTT. It translates to CASSSRQGRNSPLHF.